This is a list of T cell receptor beta chains from one sample in a study of T cell responses to AZD1222 COVID-19 vaccine. Measured with immunoSEQ multiplex PCR; TCRdb has only the in-frame clones, and not every one. The sample lists around 130,000 clones, approximately 94% seen once, with under 7.5% in the top ten. The source was peripheral blood, collected on day 0 of AZD1222 vaccination. These TCRs come from an adult in good health. Each CDR3 is given with its conserved first and last residue. Each record gives: CDR3 protein, CDR3 DNA, clone size, V gene, J gene, D gene. A D gene is named only where the DNA matches it firmly. Rows may omit the clone size; those that give it use once, few, many or a size class.

CATSRGRASYEQYF	TGTGCCACCAGCAGAGGCAGGGCGTCCTACGAGCAGTACTTC	NA	TRBV15	TRBJ2-7	NA
CASSLGGSYGYTF	TGTGCCAGCAGTTTAGGGGGGAGCTATGGCTACACCTTC	NA	TRBV27	TRBJ1-2	NA
CASSLAHSYEQYF	TGTGCCAGCAGCTTGGCCCACAGCTACGAGCAGTACTTC	NA	TRBV5-6	TRBJ2-7	NA
CAWSPTGEGELFF	TGTGCCTGGAGTCCTACAGGGGAGGGGGAGCTGTTTTTT	NA	TRBV30	TRBJ2-2	TRBD1
CASSPSSYNEQFF	TGTGCCAGCAGCCCAAGCTCCTACAATGAGCAGTTCTTC	NA	TRBV7-8	TRBJ2-1	NA
CASSLEGGTEAFF	TGTGCCAGCAGTTTGGAGGGGGGCACTGAAGCTTTCTTT	NA	TRBV27	TRBJ1-1	NA
CASSEWRGTEAFF	TGTGCCAGCAGTGAATGGCGGGGGACTGAAGCTTTCTTT	NA	TRBV25-1	TRBJ1-1	NA
CASSRDGGGYGYTF	TGTGCCAGCAGCCGAGACGGTGGTGGCTATGGCTACACCTTC	NA	TRBV7-6	TRBJ1-2	NA
CASSVFEGVTTGELFF	TGTGCCAGCTCAGTGTTTGAGGGGGTGACCACCGGGGAGCTGTTTTTT	NA	TRBV18	TRBJ2-2	NA
CAWSVSGEGNQPQHF	TGTGCCTGGAGTGTGTCCGGGGAGGGCAATCAGCCCCAGCATTTT	NA	TRBV30	TRBJ1-5	NA
CASTPPVAGSYNEQFF	TGTGCCAGCACCCCCCCAGTAGCGGGCTCCTACAATGAGCAGTTCTTC	NA	TRBV7-9	TRBJ2-1	TRBD2
CASRFSPGRNYGYTF	TGTGCCAGCAGGTTTAGTCCAGGGAGGAACTATGGCTACACCTTC	NA	TRBV28	TRBJ1-2	NA
CASSKAGAGTGELFF	TGTGCCAGCAGCAAGGCGGGAGCGGGCACCGGGGAGCTGTTTTTT	once	TRBV3-1/TRBV3-2	TRBJ2-2	TRBD2
CAISVTTPSSYEQYF	TGTGCCATCAGTGTTACGACGCCTAGCTCCTACGAGCAGTACTTC	NA	TRBV10-3	TRBJ2-7	NA
CASSLHSGLSSGNTIYF	TGTGCCAGCAGTCTACACAGCGGGTTAAGCTCTGGAAACACCATATATTTT	NA	TRBV27	TRBJ1-3	NA
CASSWNSPLHF	TGTGCCAGCAGTTGGAATTCACCCCTCCACTTT	NA	TRBV28	TRBJ1-6	NA
CASSLDQGGTYEQYF	TGTGCCAGCAGCTTAGACCAGGGAGGGACCTACGAGCAGTACTTC	NA	TRBV7-9	TRBJ2-7	TRBD2
CASSVQRESDTQYF	TGTGCCAGCAGTGTCCAGCGGGAGTCAGATACGCAGTATTTT	NA	TRBV25-1	TRBJ2-3	TRBD2
CASSFAGSNQPQHF	TGTGCCAGCAGCTTTGCTGGTAGCAATCAGCCCCAGCATTTT	NA	TRBV7-9	TRBJ1-5	NA
CAWSTLRKGQKNTEAFF	TGTGCCTGGAGTACCCTTAGGAAGGGACAGAAGAACACTGAAGCTTTCTTT	NA	TRBV30	TRBJ1-1	TRBD1
CASSRGREDTQYF	TGTGCCAGCAGCCGAGGTCGAGAAGATACGCAGTATTTT	NA	TRBV7-2	TRBJ2-3	NA
CASRTGLAVYNEQFF	TGTGCCAGCAGAACGGGACTAGCGGTCTACAATGAGCAGTTCTTC	NA	TRBV27	TRBJ2-1	TRBD2
CASSLSGSSDTQYF	TGCGCCAGCAGCTTGAGCGGGAGTTCCGATACGCAGTATTTT	NA	TRBV5-1	TRBJ2-3	TRBD2
CASSGQPQHF	TGTGCCAGCTCTGGTCAGCCCCAGCATTTT	NA	TRBV6-5	TRBJ1-5	NA
CASSFPGLAGVGEQYF	TGTGCCAGCAGCTTCCCGGGACTAGCGGGAGTTGGCGAGCAGTACTTC	once	TRBV7-2	TRBJ2-7	TRBD2
CASSGFGQGTYEQYF	TGTGCCAGCAGCGGATTCGGACAGGGTACCTACGAGCAGTACTTC	NA	TRBV6-5	TRBJ2-7	TRBD1
CSVRESWYGYTF	TGCAGCGTTAGGGAGTCTTGGTATGGCTACACCTTC	once	TRBV29-1	TRBJ1-2	NA
CASSIRGTGGSYEQYF	TGTGCCAGTAGTATTAGAGGGACAGGGGGGTCCTACGAGCAGTACTTC	NA	TRBV19	TRBJ2-7	TRBD1
CASSPRTGLSEQYF	TGTGCCAGCAGCCCGAGGACAGGCCTGTCCGAGCAGTACTTC	NA	TRBV7-9	TRBJ2-7	TRBD1
CASSTGQRGGQPQHF	TGTGCCAGCAGCACGGGACAGCGAGGTGGGCAGCCCCAGCATTTT	NA	TRBV28	TRBJ1-5	TRBD1
CASSIEIGRDTEAFF	TGTGCCAGTAGTATAGAGATAGGGAGGGATACTGAAGCTTTCTTT	NA	TRBV19	TRBJ1-1	NA
CASSQSQSSGANVLTF	TGCGCCAGCAGCCAATCTCAGAGCTCTGGGGCCAACGTCCTGACTTTC	NA	TRBV4-1	TRBJ2-6	NA
CSTSPGGGRNCAYEQYF	TGCAGCACCAGCCCGGGGGGGGGACGGAACTGTGCCTACGAGCAGTACTTC	NA	TRBV29-1	TRBJ2-7	TRBD2
CATSSVRAGYTF	TGTGCCACCAGCAGTGTCAGGGCGGGCTACACCTTC	NA	TRBV15	TRBJ1-2	NA
CASSPGRGVDEQYF	TGTGCCAGCAGCCCCGGGAGGGGGGTGGACGAGCAGTACTTC	NA	TRBV7-9	TRBJ2-7	TRBD2
CASSERGLEAKNIQYF	TGTGCCAGCAGCGAGCGGGGACTCGAAGCCAAAAACATTCAGTACTTC	NA	TRBV9	TRBJ2-4	TRBD2
CASSQDGGARYYEQYF	TGTGCCAGCAGCCAAGATGGCGGGGCGCGGTACTACGAGCAGTACTTC	NA	TRBV3-1/TRBV3-2	TRBJ2-7	NA
CASSPRTSGRTYEQYF	TGTGCCAGCAGCCCCAGGACTAGCGGGAGGACGTACGAGCAGTACTTC	NA	TRBV14	TRBJ2-7	TRBD2